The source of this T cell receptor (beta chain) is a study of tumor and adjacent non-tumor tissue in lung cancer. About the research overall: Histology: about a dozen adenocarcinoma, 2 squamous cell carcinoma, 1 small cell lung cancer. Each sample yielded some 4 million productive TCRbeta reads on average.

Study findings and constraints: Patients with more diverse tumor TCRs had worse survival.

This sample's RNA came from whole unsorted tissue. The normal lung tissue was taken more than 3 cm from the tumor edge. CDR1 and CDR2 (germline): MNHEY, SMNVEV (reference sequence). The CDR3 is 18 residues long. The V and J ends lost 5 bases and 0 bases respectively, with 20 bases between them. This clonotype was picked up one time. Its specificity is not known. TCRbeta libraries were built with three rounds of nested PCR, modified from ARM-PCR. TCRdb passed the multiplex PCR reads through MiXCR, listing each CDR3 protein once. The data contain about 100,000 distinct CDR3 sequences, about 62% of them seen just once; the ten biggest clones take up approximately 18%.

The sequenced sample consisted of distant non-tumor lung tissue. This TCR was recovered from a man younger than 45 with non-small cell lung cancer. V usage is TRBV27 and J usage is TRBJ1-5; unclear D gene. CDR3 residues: CASSTSGRSGYSNQPQHF. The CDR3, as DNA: TGTGCCAGCAGTACCTCGGGCAGATCAGGTTATAGCAATCAGCCCCAGCATTTT.